The entry that follows covers one T cell receptor (beta chain) sequence. The data belong to a study of blood T cell repertoires in COVID-19. In the original workflow: Reference gene primer amplification gave estimated nucleated cell counts. Repertoires were generated with immunoSEQ multiplex PCR, while TCRdb's copy carries only in-frame clones and drops some. V and J calls and clone size are given by that table; D and trimming were obtained from the DNA. The sample gives under 80,000 clones, 80% to 90% of which show up once; around 6.7% is in the top ten. The CDR3 consists of 14 residues. CDR1 and CDR2 (germline): DFQATT, SNEGSKA (reference sequence). The V segment lost 3 bases and the J segment 9 bases; nucleotides outside the gene matches: 8.

The chain combines TRBV20-1 with TRBJ2-1; 10 positions match TRBD2. The source is a woman of 80 years or more with active COVID-19. Sequencing input: peripheral blood. DNA of the CDR3: TGCAGTGCTAGTGACAGCGGGAGGGCCGGTGAGCAGTTCTTC. Translating it yields CSASDSGRAGEQFF.